A single sample is the source of the 8 T cell receptor beta chains below, sequenced in a study of vaccination and CD4 T cells after COVID-19. Cultured CD4+ T-cell DNA underwent Oncomine TCR Beta short-read sequencing. In TCRdb, the PCR reads were re-called with MiXCR into one record per CDR3 protein. The repertoire includes about 12,000 distinct CDR3 sequences, roughly 57% of them detected once, and 8.7% sits in the top ten. Treatment: 10-day PBMC culture with coronavirus spike peptide pools or control peptides (ViraFEST assay). No antigen is known for these receptors. The specimen comprised CD4+ T cells from blood, cultured in vitro, sampled before SARS-CoV-2 vaccination. Receptors originate from a human donor who had recovered from COVID-19.

V gene TRBV7-9 combines with J gene TRBJ1-1, with a weak D call TRBD1 (6 bases). Trimming cost V 7 bases and J 1 base, with 13 bases left between them. The CDR3 extends over 14 amino acids. Germline CDR1 is SEHNR and CDR2 is FQNEAQ (reference sequence). The CDR3 is CASTITGSNTEAFF. DNA of the CDR3: TGTGCCAGCACCATAACAGGGTCGAACACTGAAGCTTTCTTT. The variable domain in full, with the rest retrieved from reference TRBV7-9 and TRBJ1-1, is DTGVSQNPRHKITKRGQNVTFRCDPISEHNRLYWYRQTLGQGPEFLTYFQNEAQLEKSRLLSDRFSAERPKGSFSTLEIQRTEQGDSAMYLCASTITGSNTEAFFGQGTRLTVV.

V usage is TRBV20-1 and J usage is TRBJ1-6; no clear D gene. The CDR3 loop spans 13 amino acids. V gave up 3 bases and J gave up 6 bases, with 9 bases separating them. Germline V lookup: CDR1 DFQATT, CDR2 SNEGSKA (reference sequence). The CDR3 sequence: CSARAGFNSPLHF. The CDR3 nucleotides read TGCAGTGCTAGGGCCGGGTTTAATTCACCCCTCCACTTT.

V and J are TRBV6-5 and TRBJ1-2; no reliable D call. The ends were cut back, 0 bases at V and 6 bases at J, with 11 bases in the middle. Germline CDR1 is MNHEY and CDR2 is SVGAGI. The CDR3 is made up of 14 amino acids. For the CDR3, the DNA is TGTGCCAGCAGTTACTCGACGAGTGGCCATGGCTACACCTTC. Translation gives CASSYSTSGHGYTF.

The J gene is TRBJ2-1, the V gene TRBV20-1; 9 bases line up with TRBD2. CDR3 size: 14 residues. Trimming took 3 bases from V and 8 from J; bases not matched to a gene: 8. Germline V gives CDR1 DFQATT, CDR2 SNEGSKA (reference sequence). The CDR3 loop is CSASVSSGEHEQFF. In DNA form, the CDR3 reads TGCAGTGCTAGTGTTTCTAGCGGGGAGCATGAGCAGTTCTTC.

This chain links TRBV27 with TRBJ1-6; TRBD1 is a possible D gene (6 bases). This CDR3 comprises 17 residues. From germline, CDR1 is MNHEY and CDR2 SMNVEV (reference sequence). V lost 0 bases and J lost 3, with 12 bases in between. The CDR3 loop reads CASSLSTGGGYNSPLHF. In DNA, the CDR3 is TGTGCCAGCAGTTTATCAACGGGGGGCGGCTATAATTCACCCCTCCACTTT.

The chain couples TRBV6-1 to TRBJ1-2, with 12 bases that match TRBD1. CDR1 and CDR2 from the germline V gene are MNHNS and SASEGT. Trimming at V came to 6 bases and at J to 7 bases, leaving 6 bases not matched to a gene. This CDR3 is built from 14 residues. CDR3 sequence (DNA): TGTGCCAGCAGCCCGGGACAGGGGGCAGGTGGCTACACCTTC. Translating gives CASSPGQGAGGYTF.

Written as DNA, the CDR3 is TGTGCCAGCAGCCTTTCCGAGACAGTTGGGAACGAGCAGTACTTC. Protein product: CASSLSETVGNEQYF. V gene TRBV7-2 combines with J gene TRBJ2-7, with D tentatively TRBD1 (5 bases). The length of the CDR3 is 15 residues. The V gene's germline CDR1 is SGHTA and CDR2 FQGNSA. The germline V and J ends were trimmed by 5 bases and 5 bases, with 19 bases remaining between them.

A single count supports this clonotype. V usage is TRBV7-6 and J usage is TRBJ2-7; the D gene is possibly TRBD2 (6 bases). This CDR3 has 13 residues. Germline CDR1 is SGHVS and CDR2 is FNYEAQ. Trimming took 1 base from V and 9 from J, leaving 13 bases between them. CDR3 nucleotide sequence: TGTGCCAGCAGCTTAGAGGCAGGGCGGGGGCAGTACTTC. Its protein is CASSLEAGRGQYF.